The next 31 T cell receptor beta chains were all read from a single sample in a study of shared clonotypes between healthy human individuals (dated by TCRdb to about 2020). CD8 naive samples were obtained by positive selection for CCR7 among CD45RO-negative cells, yielding a CD45RA+CCR7+ population from which TemRA cells were excluded. Receptor amplification or capture employed the immunoSEQ multiplex PCR assay. Imported from immuneACCESS, the table was reduced by TCRdb to in-frame sequences with V and J called. These copies leave out some clones; in studies compared against another copy, an unresolved V gene accounts for under half, and the cause of the remainder is not known. The table for this sample lists under 2,000,000 clones; about 95% of them were counted only once. The ten biggest clones cover around 1.2% of the sample. The material sequenced was naive CD8+ T cells sorted from blood. What this sample's cell subset or site label stands for: CD45RA+CCR7+. Receptor source: a man aged 18 to 30 in good health.

The chain is built from TRBV5-4 and TRBJ2-7; 8 nucleotides align to TRBD1. Germline V gene sequence: CDR1 SGHNT, CDR2 YYREEE (reference sequence). Unmatched junction bases numbered 13, after V lost 4 bases and J lost 4 bases. There are 16 residues in the CDR3. The CDR3 protein is CASSPSDRVPFYEQYF. The CDR3 DNA sequence: TGTGCCAGCAGCCCGTCGGACAGGGTCCCCTTTTACGAGCAGTACTTC. Filled out from reference TRBV5-4 and TRBJ2-7, the complete variable domain reads ETGVTQSPTHLIKTRGQQVTLRCSSQSGHNTVSWYQQALGQGPQFIFQYYREEENGRGNFPPRFSGLQFPNYSSELNVNALELDDSALYLCASSPSDRVPFYEQYFGPGTRLTVT.

The chain uses TRBV7-9 and TRBJ1-1, with D uncertain. V lost 4 bases and J lost 10, with 13 bases in between. Germline V lookup: CDR1 SEHNR, CDR2 FQNEAQ (reference sequence). The CDR3 sequence is 12 residues long. This chain's CDR3 is CASSSEVSVAFF. CDR3 DNA: TGTGCCAGCAGCTCTGAGGTTTCCGTAGCTTTCTTT. Filled out from reference TRBV7-9 and TRBJ1-1, the complete variable domain reads DTGVSQNPRHKITKRGQNVTFRCDPISEHNRLYWYRQTLGQGPEFLTYFQNEAQLEKSRLLSDRFSAERPKGSFSTLEIQRTEQGDSAMYLCASSSEVSVAFFGQGTRLTVV.

The J gene is TRBJ1-3, the V gene TRBV2, with a tentative D call TRBD1 (5 bases). The V gene's germline CDR1 is SNHLY and CDR2 FYNNEI. The ends were cut back, 1 base at V and 0 bases at J, with 16 bases in the middle. The CDR3 consists of 18 residues. The DNA for the CDR3 is TGTGCCAGCAGTGAAGGCTTACAGGCCAGGACCTCTGGAAACACCATATATTTT. This sequence encodes CASSEGLQARTSGNTIYF.

The chain uses TRBV6-1 and TRBJ2-7; 11 bases agree with TRBD2. The ends lost 7 bases at V and 4 bases at J; junction bases unmatched: 9. Germline values: CDR1 MNHNS, CDR2 SASEGT. There are 15 residues in the CDR3. The chain's CDR3 is CASKNSGGAAYEQYF. The CDR3 DNA follows: TGTGCCAGCAAAAATAGCGGGGGGGCCGCGTACGAGCAGTACTTC.

This sequence joins TRBV5-5 and TRBJ2-7; TRBD1 matches 9 bases. The germline V gene has CDR1 SGHKS and CDR2 YYEKEE (reference sequence). The CDR3 runs to 14 residues. Germline trimming cut 5 bases from V and 4 bases from J; bases unmatched to any gene: 7. DNA of the CDR3: TGTGCCAGCAGTTGGGACAGGGCCACGTACGAGCAGTACTTC. Translation: CASSWDRATYEQYF.

This clone was picked up one time. Additional DNA sequences in this sample encode the identical CDR3. The gene calls are TRBV7-9 and TRBJ2-6; the D gene could be TRBD1 or TRBD2 (5 bases each). V dropped 2 bases and J dropped 2 bases, with 7 bases sitting between them. Per germline, CDR1 SEHNR and CDR2 FQNEAQ (reference sequence). The CDR3 extends over 15 amino acids. CDR3 coding DNA: TGTGCCAGCAGCTTACGGGGCCCTGGGGCCAACGTCCTGACTTTC. Translation gives CASSLRGPGANVLTF.

V and J are TRBV4-1 and TRBJ2-5; TRBD2 is a possible D gene (5 bases). V lost 1 base and J 4 bases, leaving 10 bases between the germline ends. The CDR3 consists of 14 residues. CDR1 and CDR2 (germline): MGHRA, YSYEKL. CDR3 protein: CASSQADSTETQYF. DNA of the CDR3: TGCGCCAGCAGCCAAGCGGACTCCACAGAGACCCAGTACTTC.

Note on this clone: Other DNA sequences of this sample code for an identical CDR3. The chain is built from TRBV6-5 and TRBJ2-7; TRBD1 matches at 10 bases. Unmatched junction bases numbered 4, after V lost 0 bases and J lost 5 bases. Germline CDR1 reads MNHEY; CDR2 reads SVGAGI. This CDR3 contains 15 residues. Here the CDR3 reads CASSYSGQGVDEQYF. As DNA, the CDR3 is TGTGCCAGCAGTTACTCCGGACAGGGGGTCGACGAGCAGTACTTC.

The chain has TRBV7-2 and TRBJ2-7; no reliable D call. The V gene's germline CDR1 is SGHTA and CDR2 FQGNSA. The germline V and J ends were trimmed by 1 base and 1 base, with 11 bases remaining between them. The CDR3 totals 15 residues. The CDR3 DNA sequence: TGTGCCAGCAGCTTAGATTTTGACCAGTCCTACGAGCAGTACTTC. Its protein product is CASSLDFDQSYEQYF.

The chain carries TRBV9 and TRBJ1-6; D gene unclear. Germline-derived CDR1 and CDR2 are SGDLS and YYNGEE. The CDR3 has 12 residues. V was pared by 4 bases and J by 8 bases, with 7 bases between. CDR3 loop: CASSHGDSPLHF. CDR3 DNA sequence: TGTGCCAGCAGCCATGGTGATTCACCCCTCCACTTT.

In this sample, this clone turned up once. CDR3 DNA: TGTGCCAGCAGCTTAGGGGGTCTAGCGGAAGGATACAATGAGCAGTTCTTC. Translation gives CASSLGGLAEGYNEQFF. This rearrangement joins TRBV11-2 to TRBJ2-1; TRBD2 aligns across 7 bases. V lost 1 base and J lost 4; bases outside the gene matches: 10. This CDR3 region has 17 residues. CDR1 is SGHAT, CDR2 FQNNGV, per germline.

The rearrangement links TRBV7-9 to TRBJ2-4; D is unclear. The CDR3 length is 16 residues. Germline V gene data show CDR1 as SEHNR and CDR2 as FQNEAQ (reference sequence). V lost 5 bases and J 0 bases, leaving 14 bases between the germline ends. The CDR3: CASSQFVTLAKNIQYF. The CDR3 bases are TGTGCCAGCAGCCAGTTCGTCACTCTAGCCAAAAACATTCAGTACTTC.

The rearrangement links TRBV4-1 to TRBJ2-7; 10 positions agree with TRBD2. CDR1 and CDR2 (germline): MGHRA, YSYEKL. CDR3 length: 15 amino acids. V shed 6 bases, J shed 2 bases, and the junction held 7 bases outside the gene matches. The CDR3 loop is CASSYQREGPYEQYF. The DNA for the CDR3 is TGCGCCAGCAGTTACCAGCGGGAGGGCCCCTACGAGCAGTACTTC.

The chain couples TRBV4-1 to TRBJ1-2; D gene unclear. The CDR3 spans 14 residues. Per the germline V gene, CDR1 is MGHRA and CDR2 is YSYEKL. V shed 0 bases and J shed 8 bases, with 13 bases lying between them. The CDR3 reads CASSQDPRTGGYTF. The CDR3 DNA follows: TGCGCCAGCAGCCAAGATCCCAGGACCGGAGGCTACACCTTC.

V gene TRBV30 combines with J gene TRBJ2-5; 10 bases line up with TRBD2. This CDR3 contains 15 residues. Germline CDR1 GTSNPN, CDR2 SVGIG (reference sequence). The ends lost 5 bases at V and 5 bases at J; junction bases unmatched: 11. CDR3 DNA sequence: TGTGCCTGGGTGGGAGGACTAGCGGCCTGGGAGACCCAGTACTTC. It is translated as CAWVGGLAAWETQYF.

For the CDR3, the DNA is TGTGCCAGTAGTAGCGGGTACGAGCGGACGCAGTACTTC. It codes for CASSSGYERTQYF. The J gene is TRBJ2-7, the V gene TRBV19; TRBD2 might be the D (5 bases). This CDR3 is 13 amino acids long. The germline V and J ends were trimmed by 4 bases and 9 bases, with 16 bases remaining between them. Germline CDR1 is LNHDA and CDR2 is SQIVND (reference sequence).

V usage is TRBV27 and J usage is TRBJ2-2, with 10 nucleotides matching TRBD2. Germline trimming cut 2 bases from V and 4 bases from J; bases unmatched to any gene: 7. The CDR3 consists of 17 residues. Germline CDR1 reads MNHEY; CDR2 reads SMNVEV (reference sequence). CDR3 loop: CASSLMVAGGGTGELFF. CDR3 nucleotides: TGTGCCAGCAGTTTAATGGTAGCGGGAGGTGGCACCGGGGAGCTGTTTTTT.

The chain links TRBV9 to TRBJ1-6; no definite D call. CDR1 and CDR2 from the germline V gene are SGDLS and YYNGEE. V lost 7 bases and J 8 bases, leaving 10 bases between the germline ends. The length of the CDR3 is 12 residues. CDR3 residues: CASGPEDSPLHF. CDR3 nucleotide sequence: TGTGCCAGCGGCCCGGAAGATTCACCCCTCCACTTT.

This clone was counted a single time. This chain connects TRBV27 to TRBJ1-6; no reliable D call. Germline V lookup: CDR1 MNHEY, CDR2 SMNVEV (reference sequence). This CDR3 spans 17 amino acids. V was trimmed by 3 bases and J by 2 bases, leaving 14 bases between them. The CDR3 coding sequence is TGTGCCAGCAGTTTCCTGCCCGGGTTTCCCTATAATTCACCCCTCCACTTT. Its protein product is CASSFLPGFPYNSPLHF.

The CDR3 region has the DNA TGTGCCAGTACCATAACAGGGGGACCTAATGAAAAACTGTTTTTT. This sequence encodes CASTITGGPNEKLFF. The rearrangement uses TRBV19 and TRBJ1-4, with 8 bases lining up with TRBD1. Germline-derived CDR1 and CDR2 are LNHDA and SQIVND (reference sequence). CDR3 length: 15 residues. Trimming at V came to 7 bases and at J to 3 bases, leaving 7 bases not matched to a gene. Full variable domain (rest looked up from reference TRBV19 and TRBJ1-4): DGGITQSPKYLFRKEGQNVTLSCEQNLNHDAMYWYRQDPGQGLRLIYYSQIVNDFQKGDIAEGYSVSREKKESFPLTVTSAQKNPTAFYLCASTITGGPNEKLFFGSGTQLSVL.

The chain has TRBV5-1 and TRBJ2-1, with TRBD1 as a possible D gene (6 bases). Trimming stripped 4 bases from V and 4 bases from J, with 12 bases between. The V gene's germline CDR1 is SGHRS and CDR2 YFSETQ. The CDR3 covers 14 residues. CDR3 residues: CASSPWDKYNEQFF. In DNA form, the CDR3 reads TGCGCCAGCAGCCCGTGGGACAAATACAATGAGCAGTTCTTC.

The rearrangement uses TRBV27 and TRBJ2-7; TRBD2 is a possible D gene (6 bases). Trimming removed 5 bases from V and 5 bases from J, with 22 bases in between. Germline V gene lookup returns CDR1 MNHEY and CDR2 SMNVEV (reference sequence). The CDR3 length is 16 residues. In DNA form, the CDR3 reads TGTGCCAGCAGTCCTAGCGCAGGGCCCCAGGTCCACGAGCAGTACTTC. Translating gives CASSPSAGPQVHEQYF.

CDR3 in DNA: TGTGCCGGATTTACAGGGGACCGGACTGAAGCTTTCTTT. It specifies CAGFTGDRTEAFF. The gene calls are TRBV2 and TRBJ1-1, with 7 nucleotides matching TRBD1. Germline V gene sequence: CDR1 SNHLY, CDR2 FYNNEI. Trimming at V came to 11 bases and at J to 5 bases, leaving 11 bases not matched to a gene. The CDR3 contains 13 residues.

The rearrangement uses TRBV19 and TRBJ2-7; D tentatively fits TRBD1 or TRBD2 (5 bases each). With 9 bases removed from V and 2 bases from J, the gap between germline ends came to 17 bases. Germline CDR1 and CDR2: LNHDA and SQIVND (reference sequence). This CDR3 region has 14 residues. CDR3 sequence: CASRENRDTYEQYF. In nucleotides, the CDR3 is TGTGCCAGCAGGGAGAATCGTGATACCTACGAGCAGTACTTC.

The rearrangement uses TRBV30 and TRBJ1-4; D possibly corresponds to TRBD1 (6 bases). The germline V and J ends were trimmed by 2 bases and 6 bases, with 13 bases remaining between them. Germline CDR1 is GTSNPN and CDR2 is SVGIG (reference sequence). The CDR3 loop spans 14 amino acids. CDR3 in amino acids: CAWSTGGLYEKLFF. The CDR3 bases are TGTGCCTGGAGTACGGGGGGCTTGTATGAAAAACTGTTTTTT.

The J gene is TRBJ2-5, the V gene TRBV28, with TRBD1 matching 9 bases. Germline CDR1 is MDHEN and CDR2 is SYDVKM. CDR3 length: 16 residues. Losses at the gene ends were 6 bases for V and 5 bases for J; bases not matched to a gene: 13. The CDR3, as DNA: TGTGCCAGCAGCTCTTGGGGACAGGGTGGTGGGGAGACCCAGTACTTC. Amino acids: CASSSWGQGGGETQYF.

V usage is TRBV18 and J usage is TRBJ1-2; 7 bases agree with TRBD1. The CDR3 runs to 15 residues. V lost 0 bases, J lost 5 bases, and 6 bases stayed unmatched. The germline CDR1 and CDR2 sequences are KGHSH and LQKENI. CDR3 sequence: CASSPPRGPGYGYTF. For the CDR3, the DNA is TGTGCCAGCTCACCACCGAGGGGGCCGGGGTATGGCTACACCTTC.

CDR3 sequence: CASSLEGEGQGYEQYF. The CDR3 DNA sequence: TGTGCCAGCAGCTTAGAGGGTGAGGGACAGGGCTACGAGCAGTACTTC. The V and J genes are TRBV7-6 and TRBJ2-7; 9 bases agree with TRBD1. The trim removed 1 base at V and 3 bases at J, leaving 7 bases unmatched. CDR3 size: 16 residues. Looked up from germline, CDR1 is SGHVS and CDR2 is FNYEAQ.

This rearrangement joins TRBV2 to TRBJ2-5; D is possibly TRBD2 (5 bases). The V end was cut by 5 bases, the J end by 2 bases, with 9 bases between. This CDR3 has 13 amino acids. CDR1 is SNHLY and CDR2 is FYNNEI in the germline V gene. The CDR3 is CASSLGGQETQYF. The CDR3 DNA sequence: TGTGCCAGCAGTCTCGGAGGTCAAGAGACCCAGTACTTC.

This chain uses TRBV9 with TRBJ1-1, with no clear D. V was trimmed by 4 bases and J by 1 base, leaving 17 bases between them. Germline-derived CDR1 and CDR2 are SGDLS and YYNGEE. The CDR3 length is 16 residues. CDR3 sequence: CASSPNGLIGNTEAFF. The CDR3 DNA is TGTGCCAGCAGCCCGAATGGGCTCATAGGGAACACTGAAGCTTTCTTT.

V is TRBV13 and J is TRBJ2-7; 7 bases fit TRBD1. Per germline, CDR1 PRHDT and CDR2 FYEKMQ (reference sequence). The CDR3 runs 14 residues. With V trimmed by 6 bases and J by 0 bases, 5 bases remained unmatched. This CDR3 reads CASSQGVNSYEQYF. CDR3 bases: TGTGCCAGCAGTCAGGGGGTGAACTCCTACGAGCAGTACTTC. Combining the CDR3 with reference TRBV13 and TRBJ2-7 gives the whole variable domain AAGVIQSPRHLIKEKRETATLKCYPIPRHDTVYWYQQGPGQDPQFLISFYEKMQSDKGSIPDRFSAQQFSDYHSELNMSSLELGDSALYFCASSQGVNSYEQYFGPGTRLTVT.